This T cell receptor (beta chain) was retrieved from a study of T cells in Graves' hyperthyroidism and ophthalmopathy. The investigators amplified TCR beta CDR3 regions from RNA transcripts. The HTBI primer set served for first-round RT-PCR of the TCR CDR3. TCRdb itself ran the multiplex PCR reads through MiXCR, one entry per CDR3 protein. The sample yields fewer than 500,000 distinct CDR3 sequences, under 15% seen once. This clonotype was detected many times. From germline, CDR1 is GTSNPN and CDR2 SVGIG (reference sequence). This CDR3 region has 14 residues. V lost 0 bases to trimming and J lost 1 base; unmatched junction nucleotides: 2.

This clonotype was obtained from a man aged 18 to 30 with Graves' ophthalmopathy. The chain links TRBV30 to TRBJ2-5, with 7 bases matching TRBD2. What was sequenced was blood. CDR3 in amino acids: CAWSVSGGQETQYF. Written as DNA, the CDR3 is TGTGCCTGGAGTGTATCGGGGGGCCAAGAGACCCAGTACTTC. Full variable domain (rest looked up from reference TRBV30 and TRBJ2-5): SQTIHQWPATLVQPVGSPLSLECTVEGTSNPNLYWYRQAAGRGLQLLFYSVGIGQISSEVPQNLSASRPQDRQFILSSKKLLLSDSGFYLCAWSVSGGQETQYFGPGTRLLVL.